One TCR beta chain is described in this entry. Its recognized antigen is unknown. Per-base quality was not reported, and no clone a single base away is much larger than it. This entry belongs to a study of blood T cells in healthy people across ages (dated by TCRdb to the mid-2010s). With regard to the full study: Template switching captured roughly one uniquely barcoded TCR beta cDNA molecule per two T cells in model experiments. Four age groups were formed from the donors: young (average 16 years), middle-aged (around 37), aged (roughly 56) and long-lived (around 80). Using deep sequencing normalized with unique cDNA molecular identifiers, the study measured how TCR beta repertoire diversity changes with age. Using the same blood draw, the study looked at two additional independent replicas of 1 million unique cDNA reads for two donors, one aged 18 to 30 and the other aged 80 or older. To avoid experimental bias, donors of different ages were spread randomly across the sequencing lanes.

What the study reported, not specific to this receptor: A strong correlation was found between observed TCR beta diversity and the percentage of naive T cells measured by flow cytometry. Estimates of total diversity based on one million sequenced T cells were regarded as lower bounds and as underestimates. Observed TCR beta diversity per million T cells fell roughly linearly with age, and a significant reduction was already apparent by age about 38. Donor CMV infection status was unknown, potentially confounding age-related changes in expanded clonotypes. The long-lived group showed more naive CD4+ T cells, fewer expanded clones and increased TCR diversity than the aged group, suggesting age selection. Since profiling was done on bulk unsorted PBMCs, naive and antigen-experienced compartments could not be conclusively compared.

The approximately 39 donors, aged about 6 to 95 years, were systemically healthy Caucasian individuals from Russia. Each donor gave 8 to 10 milliliters of peripheral blood, drawn into EDTA-treated Vacutainer tubes. Ficoll-Paque density-gradient centrifugation was used to isolate PBMCs, with at least 7 million obtained per sample. Total RNA was extracted from PBMCs with Trizol reagent, with at least 6 micrograms obtained per sample. The percentages of naive CD45RAhigh/CD27high T cells were determined by flow cytometry on a PBMC aliquot from every donor. Library method: 5' RACE. A second PCR of about 7 to 12 cycles was run with a J-beta primer mix and a sample-barcoded 5' primer. A template-switch 5' adaptor carrying 12 random nucleotides introduced a unique molecular identifier onto each TCR beta cDNA molecule. Each sample yielded at least 3 million CDR3-containing paired-end reads. All of the RNA was converted into first-strand cDNA using the Mint cDNA synthesis kit, with a TRBC-specific oligonucleotide serving as the primer. Following uracil-DNA glycosylase treatment, all cDNA underwent a first 18-cycle PCR with the universal primers M1SS and BC2_uni_R. The study's own analysis went as follows. For normalization, 1 million high-quality reads, each with a distinct molecular identifier, were randomly selected from each sample. Reads sharing molecular identifiers were discarded rather than binned into consensus sequences. MiTCR, with a Q25 quality threshold and the strictest error-elimination algorithm, was used for CDR3 identification, clonotype clustering and error correction. A nonparametric unseen species model with Euler transformation was used to estimate lower-bound total TCR beta diversity. TCRdb reprocessing: public reads trimmed at Q25 with fastp, clones called with MiXCR, in-frame beta chains kept. All rows with the same CDR3 protein become a single entry with the most common DNA and genes. TCRdb's processing, not the study's, gives the V and J calls here. The sample table shows roughly 1.9 million distinct CDR3 sequences, and about 39% are seen once. Roughly 23% of the sample lies in the top ten.

The cysteine opens and the phenylalanine closes a CDR3 of 14 amino acids. Left in the record is the CDR3 DNA by itself, 42 bases read in frame from the first base. Looking up the germline V gene yields CDR1 SQVTM and CDR2 ANQGSEA. V and J lose 2 bases and 1 base, and a span of 10 bases separates them. The receptor comes from a human donor in good health. This chain joins TRBV29-1 to TRBJ2-3, with no D gene named confidently. Sequences were obtained from blood. The CDR3 reads CSVESGLRTDTQYF. The DNA sequence reads TGCAGCGTTGAATCGGGCCTTCGCACAGATACGCAGTATTTT.